This TCR beta chain was sequenced for a study of blood T cell repertoires in COVID-19. Study at large: PBMCs, B-cell-depleted T cells, or T cells were the source of the cDNA or gDNA that made up the material.

Followed over time, Seattle patients had been enrolled while infection was active. Authors' processing steps: Scientists estimated how many nucleated cells there were by amplifying reference gene primers. Libraries were prepared by immunoSEQ multiplex PCR; TCRdb keeps only in-frame clonotypes and omits some of them. V and J calls and clone size are given by that table; D and trimming were obtained from the DNA. The sample consists of about 270,000 clones, roughly nine tenths of them appearing once. This clonotype was obtained from a woman aged 30 to 39 with COVID-19, enrolled during active disease. The sequenced material came from peripheral blood.

CDR3 DNA: TGTGCCATCGGTACGGGGGGTAACGCCGGGGAGCTGTTTTTT. Protein sequence: CAIGTGGNAGELFF. This chain connects TRBV10-3 to TRBJ2-2; 7 bases match TRBD2. Unmatched junction bases numbered 9, after V lost 8 bases and J lost 6 bases. The CDR3 covers 14 residues. In germline, CDR1 is ENHRY, CDR2 SYGVKD.